This TCR beta chain is drawn from a study of cytomegalovirus exposure and HLA in healthy donors. CDR3 length: 14 residues. Germline V lookup: CDR1 MNHEY, CDR2 SVGAGI. The V gene end was trimmed by 8 bases and the J gene end by 0 bases; junction bases not matched to a gene: 6. Both 60 Vbeta primers and 13 Jbeta primers went into the PCR. Profiled with immunoSEQ multiplex PCR; TCRdb holds only in-frame clones, not every one. The sample consists of more than 150,000 clones, 84% of them appearing once. Sequenced: PBMCs. The chain employs TRBV6-5 and TRBJ2-7; 8 nucleotides agree with TRBD2. This clonotype originated in a boy between 5 and 17 years old in good health and CMV-seronegative. The CDR3: CASWGSGSSYEQYF. The CDR3 coding sequence is TGTGCCAGCTGGGGAAGCGGGAGCTCCTACGAGCAGTACTTC.